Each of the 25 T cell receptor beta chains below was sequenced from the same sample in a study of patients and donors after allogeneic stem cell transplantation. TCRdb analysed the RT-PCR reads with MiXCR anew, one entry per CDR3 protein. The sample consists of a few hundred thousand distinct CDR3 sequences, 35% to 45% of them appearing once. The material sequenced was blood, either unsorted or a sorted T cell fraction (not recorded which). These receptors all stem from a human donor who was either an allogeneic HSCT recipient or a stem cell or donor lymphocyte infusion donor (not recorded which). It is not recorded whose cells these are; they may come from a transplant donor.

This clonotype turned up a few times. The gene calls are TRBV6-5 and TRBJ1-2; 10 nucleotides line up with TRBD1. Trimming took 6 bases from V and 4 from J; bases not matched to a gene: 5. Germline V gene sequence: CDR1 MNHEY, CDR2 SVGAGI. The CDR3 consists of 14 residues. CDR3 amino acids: CASSRGQGGYGYTF. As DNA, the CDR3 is TGTGCCAGCAGCCGCGGACAGGGGGGCTATGGCTACACCTTC.

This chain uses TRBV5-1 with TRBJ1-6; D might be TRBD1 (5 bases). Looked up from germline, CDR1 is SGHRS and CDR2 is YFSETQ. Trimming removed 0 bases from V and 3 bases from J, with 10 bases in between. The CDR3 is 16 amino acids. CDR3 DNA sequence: TGCGCCAGCAGCTTGGCGGGGGGAGGCTATAATTCACCCCTCCACTTT. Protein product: CASSLAGGGYNSPLHF.

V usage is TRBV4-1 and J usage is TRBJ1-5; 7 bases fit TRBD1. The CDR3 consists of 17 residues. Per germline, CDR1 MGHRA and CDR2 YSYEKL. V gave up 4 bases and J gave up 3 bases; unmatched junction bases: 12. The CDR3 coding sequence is TGCGCCAGCAGCCCGATTGAAGCAGGGGGGATCAATCAGCCCCAGCATTTT. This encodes CASSPIEAGGINQPQHF.

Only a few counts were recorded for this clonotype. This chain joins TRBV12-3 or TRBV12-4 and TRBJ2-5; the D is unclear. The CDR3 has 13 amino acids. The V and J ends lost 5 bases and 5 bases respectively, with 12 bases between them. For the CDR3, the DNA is TGTGCCAGCAGTACTCGGACCGGGGAGACCCAGTACTTC. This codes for CASSTRTGETQYF.

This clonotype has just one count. As DNA, the CDR3 is TGTGCCAGCAGGTGGGACAGCCCTTGGAGTGAGCAGTTCTTC. Its translation: CASRWDSPWSEQFF. The chain uses TRBV7-9 and TRBJ2-1, with 7 positions matching TRBD1. Germline values: CDR1 SEHNR, CDR2 FQNEAQ (reference sequence). V shed 6 bases and J 9 bases; nucleotides not matched to a gene: 11. CDR3 length: 14 amino acids. Variable domain in full (rest from reference TRBV7-9 and TRBJ2-1): DTGVSQNPRHKITKRGQNVTFRCDPISEHNRLYWYRQTLGQGPEFLTYFQNEAQLEKSRLLSDRFSAERPKGSFSTLEIQRTEQGDSAMYLCASRWDSPWSEQFFGPGTRLTVL.

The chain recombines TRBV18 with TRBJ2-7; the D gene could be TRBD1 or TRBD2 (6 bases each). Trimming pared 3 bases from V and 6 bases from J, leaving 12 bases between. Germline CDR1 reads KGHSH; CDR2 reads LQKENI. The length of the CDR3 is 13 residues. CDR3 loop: CASSPVTGAEQYF. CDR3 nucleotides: TGTGCCAGCTCACCGGTAACGGGGGCCGAGCAGTACTTC.

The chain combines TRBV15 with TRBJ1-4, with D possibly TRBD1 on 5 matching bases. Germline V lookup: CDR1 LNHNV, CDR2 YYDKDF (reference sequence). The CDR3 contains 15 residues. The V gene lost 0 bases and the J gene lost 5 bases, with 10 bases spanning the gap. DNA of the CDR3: TGTGCCACCAGCAGAGATTTGCAGGGAAATGAAAAACTGTTTTTT. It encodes CATSRDLQGNEKLFF.

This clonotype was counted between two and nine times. Here the CDR3 reads CASRTGGLGEKLFF. The CDR3 DNA is TGTGCCAGCAGAACAGGGGGCTTGGGTGAAAAACTGTTTTTT. The V call is TRBV27, the J call TRBJ1-4; 9 bases fit TRBD1. V dropped 6 bases and J dropped 7; count of bases not matched to a gene: 6. CDR1 and CDR2 from the germline V gene are MNHEY and SMNVEV (reference sequence). CDR3 length: 14 residues.

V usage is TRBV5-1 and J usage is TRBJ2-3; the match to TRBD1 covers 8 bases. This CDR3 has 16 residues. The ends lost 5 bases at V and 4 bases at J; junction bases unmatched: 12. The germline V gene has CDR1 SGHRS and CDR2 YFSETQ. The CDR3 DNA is TGCGCCAGCAGTAGTACCCGGGACAGGCCCGCAGATACGCAGTATTTT. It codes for CASSSTRDRPADTQYF. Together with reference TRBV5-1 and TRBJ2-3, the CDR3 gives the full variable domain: KAGVTQTPRYLIKTRGQQVTLSCSPISGHRSVSWYQQTPGQGLQFLFEYFSETQRNKGNFPGRFSGRQFSNSRSEMNVSTLELGDSALYLCASSSTRDRPADTQYFGPGTRLTVL.

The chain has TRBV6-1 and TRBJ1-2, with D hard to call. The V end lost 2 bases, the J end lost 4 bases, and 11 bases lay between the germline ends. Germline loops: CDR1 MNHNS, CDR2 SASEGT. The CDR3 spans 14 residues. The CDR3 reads CASSEILASYGYTF. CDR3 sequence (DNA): TGTGCCAGCAGTGAAATCCTGGCATCCTATGGCTACACCTTC.

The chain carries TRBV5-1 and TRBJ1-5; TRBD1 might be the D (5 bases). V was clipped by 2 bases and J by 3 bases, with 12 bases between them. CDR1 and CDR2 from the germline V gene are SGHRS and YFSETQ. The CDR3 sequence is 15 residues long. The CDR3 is CASSLRGLNNQPQHF. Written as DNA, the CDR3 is TGCGCCAGCAGCTTACGGGGACTCAACAATCAGCCCCAGCATTTT.

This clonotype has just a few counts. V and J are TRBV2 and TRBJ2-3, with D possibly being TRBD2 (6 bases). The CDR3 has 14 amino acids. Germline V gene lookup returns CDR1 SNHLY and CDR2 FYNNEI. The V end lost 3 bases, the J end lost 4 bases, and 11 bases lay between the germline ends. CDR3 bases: TGTGCCAGCAGTGAGGAGACTAGGGCAGATACGCAGTATTTT. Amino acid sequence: CASSEETRADTQYF.

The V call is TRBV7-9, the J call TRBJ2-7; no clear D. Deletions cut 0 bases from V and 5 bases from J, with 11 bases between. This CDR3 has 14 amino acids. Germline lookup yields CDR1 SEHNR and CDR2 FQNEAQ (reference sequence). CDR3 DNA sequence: TGTGCCAGCAGCTTAGCGGGGTTGTTCGACGAGCAGTACTTC. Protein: CASSLAGLFDEQYF.

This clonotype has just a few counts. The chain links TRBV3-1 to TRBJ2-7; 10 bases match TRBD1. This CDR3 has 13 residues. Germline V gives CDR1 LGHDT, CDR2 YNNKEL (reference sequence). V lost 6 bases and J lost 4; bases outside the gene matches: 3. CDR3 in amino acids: CASSRQGAYEQYF. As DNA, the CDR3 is TGTGCCAGCAGTCGACAGGGGGCATACGAGCAGTACTTC.

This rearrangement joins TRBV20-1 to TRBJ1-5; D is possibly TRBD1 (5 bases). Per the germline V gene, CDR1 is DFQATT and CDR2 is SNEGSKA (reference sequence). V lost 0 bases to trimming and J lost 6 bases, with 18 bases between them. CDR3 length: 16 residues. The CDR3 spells CSARDLPSRGGQPQHF. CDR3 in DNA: TGCAGTGCTAGAGATCTTCCTTCAAGGGGAGGTCAGCCCCAGCATTTT.

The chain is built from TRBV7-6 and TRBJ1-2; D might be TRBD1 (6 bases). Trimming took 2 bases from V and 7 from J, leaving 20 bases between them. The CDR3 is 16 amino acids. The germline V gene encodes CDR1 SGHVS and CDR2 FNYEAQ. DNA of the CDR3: TGTGCCAGCAGCTTAAAACAGGGTCCAACATTTCTTGGCTACACCTTC. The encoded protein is CASSLKQGPTFLGYTF.

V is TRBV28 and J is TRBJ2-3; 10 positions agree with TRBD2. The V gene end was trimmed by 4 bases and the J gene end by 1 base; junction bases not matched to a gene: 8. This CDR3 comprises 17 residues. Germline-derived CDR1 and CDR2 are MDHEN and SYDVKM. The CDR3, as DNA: TGTGCCAGCAGTTCTCTAGCGGGGGTCCCGGGCACAGATACGCAGTATTTT. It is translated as CASSSLAGVPGTDTQYF.

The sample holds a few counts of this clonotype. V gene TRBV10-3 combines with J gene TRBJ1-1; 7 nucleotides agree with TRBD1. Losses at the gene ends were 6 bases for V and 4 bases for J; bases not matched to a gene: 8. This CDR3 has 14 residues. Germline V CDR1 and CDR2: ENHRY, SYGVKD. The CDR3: CAISPPRGGTEAFF. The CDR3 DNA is TGTGCCATCAGCCCTCCCAGGGGGGGCACTGAAGCTTTCTTT.

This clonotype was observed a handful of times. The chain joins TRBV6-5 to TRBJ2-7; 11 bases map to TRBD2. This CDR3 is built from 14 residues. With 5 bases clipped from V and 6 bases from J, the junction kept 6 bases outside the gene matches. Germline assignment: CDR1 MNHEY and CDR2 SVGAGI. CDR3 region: CASSPLAGALEQYF. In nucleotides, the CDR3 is TGTGCCAGCAGTCCACTAGCGGGGGCCCTCGAGCAGTACTTC.

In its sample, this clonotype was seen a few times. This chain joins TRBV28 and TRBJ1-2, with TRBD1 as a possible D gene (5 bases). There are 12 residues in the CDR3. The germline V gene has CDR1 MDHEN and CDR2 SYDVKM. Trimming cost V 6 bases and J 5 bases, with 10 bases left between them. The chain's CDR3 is CASSPDRYGYTF. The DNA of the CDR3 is TGTGCCAGCAGCCCCGACAGATATGGCTACACCTTC.

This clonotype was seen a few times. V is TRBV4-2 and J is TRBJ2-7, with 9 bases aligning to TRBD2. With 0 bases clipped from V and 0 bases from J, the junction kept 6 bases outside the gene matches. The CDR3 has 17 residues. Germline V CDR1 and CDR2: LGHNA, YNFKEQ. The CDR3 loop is CASSQDLSGGHSYEQYF. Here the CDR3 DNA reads TGTGCCAGCAGCCAAGACCTTAGCGGGGGCCACTCCTACGAGCAGTACTTC.

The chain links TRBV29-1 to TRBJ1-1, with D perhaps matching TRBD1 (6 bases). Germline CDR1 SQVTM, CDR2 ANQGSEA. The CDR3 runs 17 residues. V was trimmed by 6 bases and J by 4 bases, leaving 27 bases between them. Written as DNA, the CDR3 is TGCAGCGTCACGGATATGCCAGGTGGGGGCCGGGGCACTGAAGCTTTCTTT. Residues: CSVTDMPGGGRGTEAFF.

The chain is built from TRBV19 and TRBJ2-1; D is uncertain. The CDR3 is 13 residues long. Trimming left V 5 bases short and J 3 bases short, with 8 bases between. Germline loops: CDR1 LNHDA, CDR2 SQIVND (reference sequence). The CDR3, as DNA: TGTGCCAGTAGTGTCCGCAACTACAATGAGCAGTTCTTC. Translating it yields CASSVRNYNEQFF.

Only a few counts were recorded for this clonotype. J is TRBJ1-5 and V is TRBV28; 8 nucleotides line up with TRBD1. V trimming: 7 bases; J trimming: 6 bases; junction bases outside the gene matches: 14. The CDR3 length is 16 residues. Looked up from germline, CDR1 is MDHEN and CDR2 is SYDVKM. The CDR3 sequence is CASKSHGRGRGQPQHF. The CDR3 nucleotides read TGTGCCAGCAAATCCCACGGCAGGGGGCGAGGTCAGCCCCAGCATTTT.

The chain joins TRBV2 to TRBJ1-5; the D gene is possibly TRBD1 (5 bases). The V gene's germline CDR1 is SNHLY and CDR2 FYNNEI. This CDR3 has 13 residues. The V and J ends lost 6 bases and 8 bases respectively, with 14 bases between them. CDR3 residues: CASREQVLKPQHF. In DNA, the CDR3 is TGTGCCAGCAGGGAACAGGTCTTAAAGCCCCAGCATTTT.